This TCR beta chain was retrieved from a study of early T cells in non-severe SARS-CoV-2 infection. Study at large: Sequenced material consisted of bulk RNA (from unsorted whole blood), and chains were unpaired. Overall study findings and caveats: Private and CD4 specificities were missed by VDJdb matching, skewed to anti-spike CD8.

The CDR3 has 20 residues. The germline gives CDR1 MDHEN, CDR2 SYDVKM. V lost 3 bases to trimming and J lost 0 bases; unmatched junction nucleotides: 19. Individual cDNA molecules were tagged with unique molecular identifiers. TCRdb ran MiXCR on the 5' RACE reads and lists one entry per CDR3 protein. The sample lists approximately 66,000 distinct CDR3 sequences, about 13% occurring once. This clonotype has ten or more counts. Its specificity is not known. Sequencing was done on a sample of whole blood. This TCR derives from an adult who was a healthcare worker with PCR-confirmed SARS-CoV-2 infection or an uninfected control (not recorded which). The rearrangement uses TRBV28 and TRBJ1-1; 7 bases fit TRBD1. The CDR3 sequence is CASSLFGTAPHPPMNTEAFF. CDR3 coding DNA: TGTGCCAGCAGTTTGTTTGGGACAGCGCCTCATCCCCCCATGAACACTGAAGCTTTCTTT.